The 27 T cell receptor beta chains reported below all come from one sample, sequenced in a study of blood T cell repertoires in COVID-19. Profiling relied on immunoSEQ multiplex PCR, and the TCRdb table lists in-frame clones only, not all of them. Of around 450,000 clones in the sample, nearly 90% were seen once. The material sequenced was PBMCs or T cells enriched from blood (not recorded which). These receptors originate from a woman between 18 and 29 years old with acute COVID-19.

This rearrangement joins TRBV10-3 to TRBJ2-1; D is undetermined. The germline V and J ends were trimmed by 3 bases and 6 bases, with 3 bases remaining between them. Germline V gene data show CDR1 as ENHRY and CDR2 as SYGVKD. This CDR3 region has 11 residues. CDR3 amino acids: CAISDINEQFF. The DNA for the CDR3 is TGTGCCATCAGTGATATCAATGAGCAGTTCTTC.

The table lists this clone with a few counts. The chain has TRBV3-1 (or the pseudogene TRBV3-2) and TRBJ1-1; 7 nucleotides align to TRBD1. Germline V gene sequence: CDR1 LGHDT, CDR2 YNNKEL (reference sequence). Losses at the gene ends were 2 bases for V and 8 bases for J; bases not matched to a gene: 5. The CDR3 has 13 residues. CDR3 sequence reads: CASSQRGDSEAFF. Here the CDR3 DNA reads TGTGCCAGCAGCCAACGTGGGGACAGCGAAGCTTTCTTT.

The V and J genes are TRBV9 and TRBJ2-2, with D possibly being TRBD1 (6 bases). This CDR3 contains 15 residues. Germline V gene data show CDR1 as SGDLS and CDR2 as YYNGEE. V lost 2 bases to trimming and J lost 5 bases, with 13 bases between them. The CDR3 loop reads CASSVTGTPTGELFF. CDR3 coding DNA: TGTGCCAGCAGCGTGACCGGGACACCTACCGGGGAGCTGTTTTTT.

A remark on this clone: Other DNA sequences in this sample translate to the same CDR3. The chain has TRBV9 and TRBJ1-4; 8 bases align to TRBD1. This CDR3 is 14 amino acids long. The germline V gene has CDR1 SGDLS and CDR2 YYNGEE. V trimming: 3 bases; J trimming: 4 bases; junction bases outside the gene matches: 2. In nucleotides, the CDR3 is TGTGCCAGCAGCGCCGACAGGGGTAATGAAAAACTGTTTTTT. It yields the protein CASSADRGNEKLFF.

V and J are TRBV7-6 and TRBJ1-6; a possible D gene is TRBD1 (5 bases). This CDR3 region has 15 residues. V lost 5 bases and J 7 bases, leaving 15 bases between the germline ends. The germline CDR1 and CDR2 sequences are SGHVS and FNYEAQ. As DNA, the CDR3 is TGTGCCAGCAGCCCCCCCGGGACTGGCAATTCACCCCTCCACTTT. It encodes CASSPPGTGNSPLHF.

This chain links TRBV3-1 (or the pseudogene TRBV3-2) with TRBJ1-1; D ambiguous. CDR1 LGHDT and CDR2 YNNKEL come from the germline V gene (reference sequence). The CDR3 is 13 amino acids. Trimming took off 4 bases at V and 0 bases at J, with 6 bases between the two ends. The CDR3 region has the DNA TGTGCCAGCAGCCTGACACTGAACACTGAAGCTTTCTTT. Residues: CASSLTLNTEAFF.

This clone was counted a single time. CDR3: CASSLDRGFTLSGNTIYF. The CDR3 bases are TGTGCCAGCAGCTTGGACAGGGGTTTCACTCTCTCTGGAAACACCATATATTTT. This chain connects TRBV5-4 to TRBJ1-3; 7 bases align to TRBD1. J lost 0 bases, V lost 0 bases, and 9 bases had no gene match. This CDR3 spans 18 amino acids. Germline V CDR1 and CDR2: SGHNT, YYREEE (reference sequence).

The J gene is TRBJ1-1, the V gene TRBV19, with D perhaps matching TRBD1 (5 bases). V gave up 8 bases and J gave up 8 bases, with 21 bases separating them. Germline V lookup: CDR1 LNHDA, CDR2 SQIVND (reference sequence). The CDR3 extends over 14 amino acids. CDR3 residues: CASASSRGDSEAFF. The CDR3 coding sequence is TGTGCCAGTGCCTCTTCACGGGGGGACTCCGAAGCTTTCTTT.

This clone appeared a few times. The gene calls are TRBV7-2 and TRBJ2-7, with 7 nucleotides matching TRBD2. The CDR3 spans 15 residues. CDR1 SGHTA and CDR2 FQGNSA come from the germline V gene. The V gene end was trimmed by 3 bases and the J gene end by 0 bases; junction bases not matched to a gene: 5. CDR3 DNA: TGTGCCAGCAGCTTCTCCGGACTAGGCTCCTACGAGCAGTACTTC. Protein product: CASSFSGLGSYEQYF.

The gene calls are TRBV28 and TRBJ1-3; TRBD1 matches 7 bases. Unmatched junction bases numbered 13, after V lost 2 bases and J lost 3 bases. Germline-derived CDR1 and CDR2 are MDHEN and SYDVKM. The CDR3 is 18 residues long. The DNA of the CDR3 is TGTGCCAGCAGTTTACCCACCCACACAGGGGTGGGTGGAAACACCATATATTTT. This translates into CASSLPTHTGVGGNTIYF.

This clone came up many times. Other DNA sequences of this sample code for an identical CDR3. The chain joins TRBV5-1 to TRBJ2-3; a possible D gene is TRBD2 (6 bases). The germline V and J ends were trimmed by 2 bases and 3 bases, with 10 bases remaining between them. From germline, CDR1 is SGHRS and CDR2 YFSETQ. The CDR3 covers 14 residues. The DNA for the CDR3 is TGCGCCAGCAGCTTTGGGGGAGGTACAGATACGCAGTATTTT. Translated, it gives CASSFGGGTDTQYF.

V usage is TRBV11-2 and J usage is TRBJ1-2; TRBD1 matches 7 bases. V was pared by 4 bases and J by 5 bases, with 10 bases of the junction left unmatched. The germline V gene encodes CDR1 SGHAT and CDR2 FQNNGV. The CDR3 covers 15 residues. For the CDR3, the DNA is TGTGCCAGCAGCTCAAGACAGGGAGCACCTTATGGCTACACCTTC. This codes for CASSSRQGAPYGYTF.

The chain carries TRBV5-4 and TRBJ2-1; the match to TRBD1 covers 9 bases. J lost 7 bases, V lost 2 bases, and 4 bases had no gene match. The V gene's germline CDR1 is SGHNT and CDR2 YYREEE (reference sequence). This CDR3 contains 14 residues. CDR3 region: CASSFRQGGNEQFF. The DNA for the CDR3 is TGTGCCAGCAGCTTTCGACAGGGGGGGAATGAGCAGTTCTTC. The variable domain in full, completed from reference TRBV5-4 and TRBJ2-1, reads ETGVTQSPTHLIKTRGQQVTLRCSSQSGHNTVSWYQQALGQGPQFIFQYYREEENGRGNFPPRFSGLQFPNYSSELNVNALELDDSALYLCASSFRQGGNEQFFGPGTRLTVL.

The chain has TRBV29-1 and TRBJ2-3; TRBD2 matches at 11 bases. The V gene's germline CDR1 is SQVTM and CDR2 ANQGSEA. J lost 2 bases, V lost 6 bases, and 4 bases had no gene match. The length of the CDR3 is 14 residues. Here the CDR3 reads CSVRLAGFTDTQYF. In nucleotides, the CDR3 is TGCAGCGTGAGACTAGCGGGATTCACAGATACGCAGTATTTT.

The rearrangement links TRBV19 to TRBJ1-6; D remains unclear. Germline lookup yields CDR1 LNHDA and CDR2 SQIVND (reference sequence). The CDR3 extends over 13 amino acids. The V and J ends lost 3 bases and 5 bases respectively, with 5 bases between them. CDR3 DNA: TGTGCCAGTAGTATGACTAATAATTCACCCCTCCACTTT. Protein: CASSMTNNSPLHF. Full variable domain (outside the CDR3, taken from reference TRBV19 and TRBJ1-6): DGGITQSPKYLFRKEGQNVTLSCEQNLNHDAMYWYRQDPGQGLRLIYYSQIVNDFQKGDIAEGYSVSREKKESFPLTVTSAQKNPTAFYLCASSMTNNSPLHFGNGTRLTVT.

The J gene is TRBJ1-6, the V gene TRBV10-3; 7 nucleotides agree with TRBD1. The CDR3 is made up of 18 amino acids. Unmatched junction bases numbered 8, after V lost 2 bases and J lost 1 base. Germline V CDR1 and CDR2: ENHRY, SYGVKD. DNA for the CDR3: TGTGCCATCAGTGAGACCCCAAACAGGGGTTCCTATAATTCACCCCTCCACTTT. Residues: CAISETPNRGSYNSPLHF.

This sequence joins TRBV5-1 and TRBJ2-1, with 7 bases aligning to TRBD1. The CDR3 length is 15 residues. Losses at the gene ends were 5 bases for V and 2 bases for J; bases not matched to a gene: 7. Germline CDR1 reads SGHRS; CDR2 reads YFSETQ. The CDR3 reads CASRWGQGAYNEQFF. CDR3 bases: TGCGCCAGCAGGTGGGGGCAGGGGGCCTACAATGAGCAGTTCTTC.

The chain carries TRBV6-5 and TRBJ2-3; a weak D match, TRBD1 (6 bases). V lost 6 bases to trimming and J lost 6 bases, with 16 bases between them. This CDR3 spans 14 amino acids. The germline gives CDR1 MNHEY, CDR2 SVGAGI. Here the CDR3 reads CASSTVGAGDTQYF. The CDR3 region has the DNA TGTGCCAGCAGCACGGTGGGGGCCGGGGATACGCAGTATTTT.

The CDR3 DNA sequence: TGTGCCAGCAGCTCGTCCGGGACTAGGGCACTTGAGCAGTACTTC. It yields the protein CASSSSGTRALEQYF. This chain joins TRBV5-4 and TRBJ2-7; 8 positions agree with TRBD2. Germline loops: CDR1 SGHNT, CDR2 YYREEE (reference sequence). The CDR3 length is 15 residues. With V trimmed by 3 bases and J by 7 bases, 12 bases remained unmatched.

The chain employs TRBV7-2 and TRBJ2-1, with D unresolved. Germline V gene data show CDR1 as SGHTA and CDR2 as FQGNSA. This CDR3 spans 13 amino acids. The ends were cut back, 1 base at V and 10 bases at J, with 11 bases in the middle. This chain's CDR3 is CASSLVAPAEQFF. As DNA, the CDR3 is TGTGCCAGCAGCTTAGTTGCCCCAGCGGAGCAGTTCTTC.

The J gene is TRBJ1-4, the V gene TRBV29-1; tentatively, D is TRBD1 (6 bases). Trimming pared 3 bases from V and 6 bases from J, leaving 8 bases between. This CDR3 has 12 residues. Germline V lookup: CDR1 SQVTM, CDR2 ANQGSEA. The CDR3 loop reads CSVDRGHEKLFF. The CDR3 coding sequence is TGCAGCGTTGACAGGGGCCATGAAAAACTGTTTTTT.

CDR3 residues: CASSPDGDTQYF. In nucleotides, the CDR3 is TGTGCCAGCAGCCCAGATGGAGATACGCAGTATTTT. The chain joins TRBV11-3 to TRBJ2-3; D remains unclear. The CDR3 extends over 12 amino acids. The V end lost 5 bases, the J end lost 5 bases, and 8 bases lay between the germline ends. The V gene's germline CDR1 is SGHNT and CDR2 YENEEA.

This chain links TRBV4-3 with TRBJ2-1, with 9 positions matching TRBD2. J gave up 6 bases and V 0 bases, and 12 bases lay outside the gene matches. The CDR3 is made up of 18 amino acids. Germline V gene lookup returns CDR1 LGHNA and CDR2 YSLEER. The CDR3 region is CASSQEGSGRGWGNEQFF. The CDR3 DNA reads TGCGCCAGCAGCCAAGAGGGTAGCGGGAGAGGATGGGGCAATGAGCAGTTCTTC.

V gene TRBV1 combines with J gene TRBJ1-6; TRBD1 was called by the table and not checked on the DNA. TRBV1 is a pseudogene segment. This CDR3 has 16 amino acids. The DNA for the CDR3 is TGCACCAGCAGCCAACAGGGTCCCCTCTATAATTCACCCCTCCACTTT. It codes for CTSSQQGPLYNSPLHF.

This clone was recorded only once. Other DNA sequences in this sample translate to the same CDR3. This rearrangement joins TRBV9 to TRBJ1-2; perhaps TRBD1 as D (6 bases). Germline lookup yields CDR1 SGDLS and CDR2 YYNGEE. The CDR3 length is 12 residues. The V and J ends lost 0 bases and 7 bases respectively, with 7 bases between them. The DNA for the CDR3 is TGTGCCAGCAGCGTAGGAGGGGGTGGCTACACCTTC. Residues: CASSVGGGGYTF.

This sequence joins TRBV7-9 and TRBJ2-7, with D possibly matching TRBD2 (5 bases). The CDR3 extends over 18 amino acids. V gave up 4 bases and J gave up 1 base, with 23 bases separating them. From germline, CDR1 is SEHNR and CDR2 FQNEAQ (reference sequence). CDR3 protein: CASSSDRDSLGLSYEQYF. CDR3 nucleotide sequence: TGTGCCAGCAGCTCAGACCGGGATTCGTTGGGGTTGTCCTACGAGCAGTACTTC.

This sequence joins TRBV27 and TRBJ1-3; TRBD1 matches 9 bases. The CDR3 length is 21 residues. V shed 1 base and J 1 base; nucleotides not matched to a gene: 17. Looked up from germline, CDR1 is MNHEY and CDR2 is SMNVEV (reference sequence). Written as DNA, the CDR3 is TGTGCCAGCAGTTTATGGGCGCCCGGGACAGGGCTGATACAGTCTGGAAACACCATATATTTT. Amino acid sequence: CASSLWAPGTGLIQSGNTIYF.